These 5 T cell receptor beta chains share one sample of origin, sequenced in a study of CD8+ T cells in alopecia areata. Following extraction, RNA underwent reverse transcription to cDNA, which served as the sequencing template. The protocol was immunoSEQ multiplex PCR, while the TCRdb copy is restricted to in-frame clones and leaves out a portion. The sample consists of some 7,500 clones, nearly 70% of them appearing once. Patients with alopecia areata provided lesional scalp punch biopsies as well as peripheral blood. This specimen was skin, taken at week 0. The origin of the receptors is a human donor with alopecia areata.

The V and J genes are TRBV10-3 and TRBJ1-1, with 7 bases aligning to TRBD1. V lost 10 bases to trimming and J lost 4 bases; unmatched junction nucleotides: 3. Germline CDR1 and CDR2: ENHRY and SYGVKD. The CDR3 extends over 11 amino acids. Here the CDR3 reads CATGTATEAFF. CDR3 nucleotide sequence: TGTGCCACCGGGACAGCCACTGAAGCTTTCTTT.

The CDR3: CSVGAGRNTEAFF. CDR3 bases: TGCAGCGTTGGGGCAGGGCGGAACACTGAAGCTTTCTTT. The chain recombines TRBV29-1 with TRBJ1-1, with D perhaps matching TRBD1 (5 bases). The CDR3 totals 13 residues. Deletions cut 4 bases from V and 1 base from J, with 10 bases between. Germline CDR1 and CDR2: SQVTM and ANQGSEA. The complete variable domain, with remaining parts taken from reference TRBV29-1 and TRBJ1-1, reads SAVISQKPSRDICQRGTSLTIQCQVDSQVTMMFWYRQQPGQSLTLIATANQGSEATYESGFVIDKFPISRPNLTFSTLTVSNMSPEDSSIYLCSVGAGRNTEAFFGQGTRLTVV.

The rearrangement joins TRBV11-2 to TRBJ2-5; D might be TRBD2 (5 bases). Trimming cost V 3 bases and J 5 bases, with 10 bases left between them. The CDR3 is 13 amino acids. Germline-derived CDR1 and CDR2 are SGHAT and FQNNGV. The CDR3 DNA reads TGTGCCAGCAGCTTCGGGGTGTCGGAGACCCAGTACTTC. Translation gives CASSFGVSETQYF.

The gene calls are TRBV11-2 and TRBJ2-1; 7 positions agree with TRBD1. CDR3 length: 14 amino acids. The germline gives CDR1 SGHAT, CDR2 FQNNGV. Unmatched junction bases numbered 7, after V lost 3 bases and J lost 8 bases. CDR3 sequence (DNA): TGTGCCAGCAGCTTCAACAGGGGAACCGATGAGCAGTTCTTC. This encodes CASSFNRGTDEQFF.

This chain joins TRBV10-3 and TRBJ1-1, with a tentative D call TRBD1 (5 bases). This CDR3 comprises 14 residues. Germline V CDR1 and CDR2: ENHRY, SYGVKD. Trimming shortened V by 8 bases and J by 1 base, and 14 bases separated the two germline ends. CDR3 residues: CAIAQDQGNTEAFF. DNA of the CDR3: TGTGCCATCGCCCAGGATCAGGGGAACACTGAAGCTTTCTTT.